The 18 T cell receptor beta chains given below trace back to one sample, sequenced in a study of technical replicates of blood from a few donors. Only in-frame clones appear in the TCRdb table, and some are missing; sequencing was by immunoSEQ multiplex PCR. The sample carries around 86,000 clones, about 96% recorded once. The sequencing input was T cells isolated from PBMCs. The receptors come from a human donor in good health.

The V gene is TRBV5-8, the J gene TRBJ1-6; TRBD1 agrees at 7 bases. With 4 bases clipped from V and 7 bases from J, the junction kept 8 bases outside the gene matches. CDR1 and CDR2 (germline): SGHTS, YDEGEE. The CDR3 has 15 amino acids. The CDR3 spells CASSPGTVQNSPLHF. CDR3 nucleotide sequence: TGTGCCAGCAGCCCTGGGACAGTTCAAAATTCACCCCTCCACTTT.

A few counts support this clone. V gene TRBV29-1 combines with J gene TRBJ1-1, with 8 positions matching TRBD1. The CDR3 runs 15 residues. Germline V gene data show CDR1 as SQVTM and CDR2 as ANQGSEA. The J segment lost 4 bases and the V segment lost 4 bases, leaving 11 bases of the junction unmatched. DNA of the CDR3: TGCAGCGTTGTTGGTACTCAGGGGGCAGGCACTGAAGCTTTCTTT. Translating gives CSVVGTQGAGTEAFF.

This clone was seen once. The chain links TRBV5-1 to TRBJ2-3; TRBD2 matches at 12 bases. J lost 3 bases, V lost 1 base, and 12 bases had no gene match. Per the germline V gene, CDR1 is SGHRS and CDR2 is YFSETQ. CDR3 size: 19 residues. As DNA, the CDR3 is TGCGCCAGCAGCTTGATGGGCCCAGCTAGCGGGGGGGCGACAGATACGCAGTATTTT. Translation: CASSLMGPASGGATDTQYF.

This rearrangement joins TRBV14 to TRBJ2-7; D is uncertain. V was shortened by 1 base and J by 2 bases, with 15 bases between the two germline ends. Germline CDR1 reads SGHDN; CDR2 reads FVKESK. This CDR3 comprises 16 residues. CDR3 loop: CASSQVNYPGAYEQYF. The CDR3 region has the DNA TGTGCCAGCAGCCAAGTCAATTACCCGGGTGCCTACGAGCAGTACTTC.

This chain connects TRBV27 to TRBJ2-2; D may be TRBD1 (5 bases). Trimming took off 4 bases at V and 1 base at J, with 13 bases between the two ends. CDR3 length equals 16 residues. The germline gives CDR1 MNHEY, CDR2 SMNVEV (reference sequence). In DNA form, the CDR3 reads TGTGCCAGCAGTTCTCCCCTCGACAGGAACACCGGGGAGCTGTTTTTT. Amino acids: CASSSPLDRNTGELFF.

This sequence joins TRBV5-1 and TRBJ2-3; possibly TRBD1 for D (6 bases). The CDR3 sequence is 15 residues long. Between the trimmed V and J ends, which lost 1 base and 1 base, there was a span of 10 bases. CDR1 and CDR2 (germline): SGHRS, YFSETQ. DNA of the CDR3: TGCGCCAGCAGCTTGCCAGGGGAAGGCACAGATACGCAGTATTTT. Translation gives CASSLPGEGTDTQYF.

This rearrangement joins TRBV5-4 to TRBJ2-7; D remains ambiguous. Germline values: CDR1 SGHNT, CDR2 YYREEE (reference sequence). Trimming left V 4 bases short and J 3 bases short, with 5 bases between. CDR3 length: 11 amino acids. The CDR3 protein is CASSLGYEQYF. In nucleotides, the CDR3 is TGTGCCAGCAGCCTAGGCTACGAGCAGTACTTC.

The CDR3 loop is CASSSGQPNQPQHF. In DNA, the CDR3 is TGCGCCAGCAGCTCTGGACAGCCCAATCAGCCCCAGCATTTT. The chain joins TRBV5-1 to TRBJ1-5; TRBD1 is a possible D gene (6 bases). Germline V lookup: CDR1 SGHRS, CDR2 YFSETQ. V was trimmed by 3 bases and J by 3 bases, leaving 10 bases between them. The CDR3 covers 14 residues.

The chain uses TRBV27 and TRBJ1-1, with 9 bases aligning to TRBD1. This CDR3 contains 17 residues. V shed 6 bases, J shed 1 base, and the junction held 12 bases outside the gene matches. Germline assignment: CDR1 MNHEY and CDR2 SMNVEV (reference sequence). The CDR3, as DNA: TGTGCCAGCAGCTTTAAGAGCGGGGGACAGGGGAACACTGAAGCTTTCTTT. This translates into CASSFKSGGQGNTEAFF.

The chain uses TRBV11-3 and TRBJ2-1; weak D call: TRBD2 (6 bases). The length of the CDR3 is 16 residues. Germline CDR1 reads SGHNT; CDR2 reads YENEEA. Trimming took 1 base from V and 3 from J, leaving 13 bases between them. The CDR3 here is CASSLGQLANYNEQFF. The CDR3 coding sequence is TGTGCCAGCAGCTTAGGTCAGCTAGCGAACTACAATGAGCAGTTCTTC.

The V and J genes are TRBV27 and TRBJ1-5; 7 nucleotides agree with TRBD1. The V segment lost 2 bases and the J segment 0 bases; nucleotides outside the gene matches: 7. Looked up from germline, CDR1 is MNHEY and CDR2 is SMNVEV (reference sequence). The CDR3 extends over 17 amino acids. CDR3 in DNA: TGTGCCAGCAGTTTACAAGGGGGCAGGGGTAGCAATCAGCCCCAGCATTTT. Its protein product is CASSLQGGRGSNQPQHF.

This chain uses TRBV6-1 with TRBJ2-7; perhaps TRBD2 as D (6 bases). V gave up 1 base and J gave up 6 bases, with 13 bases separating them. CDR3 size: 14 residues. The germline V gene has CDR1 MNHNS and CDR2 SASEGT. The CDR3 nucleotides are TGTGCCAGCAGTGAAGAGTGGGGGGTAGGCGAGCAGTACTTC. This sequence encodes CASSEEWGVGEQYF.

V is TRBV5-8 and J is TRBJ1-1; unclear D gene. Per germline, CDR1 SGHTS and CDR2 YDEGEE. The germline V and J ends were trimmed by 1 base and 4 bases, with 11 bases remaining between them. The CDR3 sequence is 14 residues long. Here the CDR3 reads CASSLPPESTEAFF. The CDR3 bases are TGTGCCAGCAGCTTGCCACCCGAGTCCACTGAAGCTTTCTTT.

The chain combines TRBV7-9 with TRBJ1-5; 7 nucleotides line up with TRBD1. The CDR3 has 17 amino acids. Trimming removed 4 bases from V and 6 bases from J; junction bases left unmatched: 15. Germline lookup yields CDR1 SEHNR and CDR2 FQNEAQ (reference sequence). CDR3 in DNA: TGTGCCAGCAGCTCTACTCCGGGACAGACCGGAATTCAGCCCCAGCATTTT. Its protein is CASSSTPGQTGIQPQHF.

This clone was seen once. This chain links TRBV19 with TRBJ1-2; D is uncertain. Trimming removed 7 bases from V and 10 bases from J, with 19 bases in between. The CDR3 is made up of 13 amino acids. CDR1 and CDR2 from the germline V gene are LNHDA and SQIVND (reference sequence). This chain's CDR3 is CASKIAGGIDYTF. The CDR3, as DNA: TGTGCCAGTAAGATAGCGGGTGGTATTGACTACACCTTC.

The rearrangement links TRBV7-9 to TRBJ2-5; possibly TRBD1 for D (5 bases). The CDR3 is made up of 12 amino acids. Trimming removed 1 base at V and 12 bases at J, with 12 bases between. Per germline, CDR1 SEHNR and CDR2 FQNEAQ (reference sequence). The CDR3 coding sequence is TGTGCCAGCAGCTTAGTGGTGGGGCTTGAGTACTTC. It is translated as CASSLVVGLEYF.

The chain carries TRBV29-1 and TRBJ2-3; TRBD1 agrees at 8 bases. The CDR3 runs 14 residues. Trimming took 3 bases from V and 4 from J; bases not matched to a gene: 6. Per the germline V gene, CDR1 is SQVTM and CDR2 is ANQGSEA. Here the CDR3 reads CSVEPGQDADTQYF. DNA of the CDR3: TGCAGCGTTGAGCCGGGACAGGACGCAGATACGCAGTATTTT.

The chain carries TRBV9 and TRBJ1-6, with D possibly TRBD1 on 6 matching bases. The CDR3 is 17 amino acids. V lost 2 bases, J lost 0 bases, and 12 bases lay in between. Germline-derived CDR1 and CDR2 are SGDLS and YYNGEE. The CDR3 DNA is TGTGCCAGCAGCGTTACAGGGTCCGGCTCCTATAATTCACCCCTCCACTTT. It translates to CASSVTGSGSYNSPLHF. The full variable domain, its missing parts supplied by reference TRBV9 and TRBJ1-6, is DSGVTQTPKHLITATGQRVTLRCSPRSGDLSVYWYQQSLDQGLQFLIQYYNGEERAKGNILERFSAQQFPDLHSELNLSSLELGDSALYFCASSVTGSGSYNSPLHFGNGTRLTVT.